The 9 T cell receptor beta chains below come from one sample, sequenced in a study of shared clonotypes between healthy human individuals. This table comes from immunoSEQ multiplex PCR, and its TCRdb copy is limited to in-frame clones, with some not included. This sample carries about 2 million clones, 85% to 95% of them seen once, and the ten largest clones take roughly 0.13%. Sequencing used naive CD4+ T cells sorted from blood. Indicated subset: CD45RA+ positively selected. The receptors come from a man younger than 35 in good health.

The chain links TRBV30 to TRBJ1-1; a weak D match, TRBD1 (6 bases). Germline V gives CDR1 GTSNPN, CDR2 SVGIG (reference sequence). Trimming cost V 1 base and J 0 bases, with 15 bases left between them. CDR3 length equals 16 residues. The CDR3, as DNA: TGTGCCTGGAGTGGACCGGGCGGACAGCTGAACACTGAAGCTTTCTTT. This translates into CAWSGPGGQLNTEAFF.

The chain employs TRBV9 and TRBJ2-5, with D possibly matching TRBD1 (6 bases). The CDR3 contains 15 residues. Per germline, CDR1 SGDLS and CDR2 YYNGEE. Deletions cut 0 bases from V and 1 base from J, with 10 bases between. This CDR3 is CASSVARDIQETQYF. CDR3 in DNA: TGTGCCAGCAGCGTAGCCAGGGACATCCAAGAGACCCAGTACTTC. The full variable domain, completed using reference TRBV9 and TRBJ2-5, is DSGVTQTPKHLITATGQRVTLRCSPRSGDLSVYWYQQSLDQGLQFLIQYYNGEERAKGNILERFSAQQFPDLHSELNLSSLELGDSALYFCASSVARDIQETQYFGPGTRLLVL.

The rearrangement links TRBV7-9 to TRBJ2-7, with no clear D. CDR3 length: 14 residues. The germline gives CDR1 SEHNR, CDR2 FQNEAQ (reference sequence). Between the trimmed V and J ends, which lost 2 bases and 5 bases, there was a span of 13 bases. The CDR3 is CASSLSGTWDEQYF. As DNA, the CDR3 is TGTGCCAGCAGCTTAAGTGGTACGTGGGACGAGCAGTACTTC.

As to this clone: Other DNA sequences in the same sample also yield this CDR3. CDR3: CASSLGGTDTQYF. The CDR3 region has the DNA TGTGCCAGCAGCTTAGGGGGCACAGATACGCAGTATTTT. The V call is TRBV11-3, the J call TRBJ2-3; D gene ambiguous. The CDR3 is made up of 13 amino acids. CDR1 is SGHNT and CDR2 is YENEEA in the germline V gene. Trimming removed 1 base from V and 1 base from J, with 3 bases in between.

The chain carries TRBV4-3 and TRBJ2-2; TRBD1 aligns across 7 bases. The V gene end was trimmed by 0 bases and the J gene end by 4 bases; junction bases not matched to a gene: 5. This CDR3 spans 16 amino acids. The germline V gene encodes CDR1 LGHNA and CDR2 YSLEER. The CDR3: CASSQEAGTVTGELFF. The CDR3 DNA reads TGCGCCAGCAGCCAAGAGGCCGGGACAGTCACCGGGGAGCTGTTTTTT.

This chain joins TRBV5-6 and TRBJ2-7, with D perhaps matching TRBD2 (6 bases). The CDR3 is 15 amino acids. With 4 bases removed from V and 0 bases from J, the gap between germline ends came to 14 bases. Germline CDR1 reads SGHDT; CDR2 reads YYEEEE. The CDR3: CASSPSSGSSYEQYF. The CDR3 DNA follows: TGTGCCAGCAGCCCCTCCAGCGGGTCCTCCTACGAGCAGTACTTC.

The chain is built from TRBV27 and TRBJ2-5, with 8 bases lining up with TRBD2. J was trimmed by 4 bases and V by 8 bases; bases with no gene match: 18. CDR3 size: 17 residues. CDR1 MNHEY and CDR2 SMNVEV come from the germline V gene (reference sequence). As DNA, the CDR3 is TGTGCCAGCTCTTTGACACCCACTGCGGGGGGCCGAGAGACCCAGTACTTC. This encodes CASSLTPTAGGRETQYF.

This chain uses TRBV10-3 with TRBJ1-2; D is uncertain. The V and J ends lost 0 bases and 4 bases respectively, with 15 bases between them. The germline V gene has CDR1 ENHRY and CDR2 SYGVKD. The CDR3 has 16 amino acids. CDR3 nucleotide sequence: TGTGCCATCAGTGAGTCTCCCGCGAACATGGGCTATGGCTACACCTTC. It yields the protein CAISESPANMGYGYTF.

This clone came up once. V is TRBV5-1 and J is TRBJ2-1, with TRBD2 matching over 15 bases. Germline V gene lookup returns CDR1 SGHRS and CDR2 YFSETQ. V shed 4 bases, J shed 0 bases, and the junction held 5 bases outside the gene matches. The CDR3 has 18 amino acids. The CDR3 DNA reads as TGCGCCAGCAGCCAGGGACTAGCGGGGGGCAACTCCTACAATGAGCAGTTCTTC. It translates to CASSQGLAGGNSYNEQFF.